The clone carrying this T cell receptor (beta chain) was observed a few times. TCRdb independently ran MiXCR on the 5' RACE reads; one entry per CDR3 protein. The table includes over 25,000 distinct CDR3 sequences, roughly 24% detected once. The germline gives CDR1 SNHLY, CDR2 FYNNEI. V shed 4 bases and J shed 7 bases, with 11 bases lying between them. There are 13 residues in the CDR3. The sequence was collected from a female donor with breast cancer. The sample comprised naive CD4+ T cells sorted from a lymph node. Indicated subset: naive CD4+ T cells, CD4+CD45RA+CD25-. This chain connects TRBV2 to TRBJ1-5; D uncertain. This CDR3 is CASSVSTGQPQHF. CDR3 nucleotide sequence: TGTGCCAGCAGTGTTAGTACGGGGCAGCCCCAGCATTTT.